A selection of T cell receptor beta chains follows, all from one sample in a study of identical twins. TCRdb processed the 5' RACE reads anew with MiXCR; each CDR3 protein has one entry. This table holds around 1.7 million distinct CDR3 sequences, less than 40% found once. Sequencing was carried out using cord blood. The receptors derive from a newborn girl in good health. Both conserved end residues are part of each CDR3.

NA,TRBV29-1,CSVRRGGLRIEQYF
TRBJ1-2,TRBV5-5,CASSFTGGNGYTF
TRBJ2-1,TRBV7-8,CASSYIREQFF
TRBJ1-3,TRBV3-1,CASSQLSSGNTIYF
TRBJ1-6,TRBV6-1,CASSEAAGADSPLHF
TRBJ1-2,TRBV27,CASSFLGAPQGYTF
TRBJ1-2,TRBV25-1,CASSGMDGTLGNYGYTF
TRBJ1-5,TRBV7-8,CASSLGPFRDRGRYSNQPQHF
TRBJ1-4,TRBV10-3,CAISESGANEKLFF
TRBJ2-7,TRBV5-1,CASKRGEFEQYF
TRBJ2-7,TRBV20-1,CSARHRDGAYEQYF
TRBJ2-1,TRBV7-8,CASSLWTSDGDEQFF
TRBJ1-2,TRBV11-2,CASSFRRGPNYGYTF
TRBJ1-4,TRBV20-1,CSARLQGGEKLFF
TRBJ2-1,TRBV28,CASSSAGITYNEQFF
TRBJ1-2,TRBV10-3,CAISGTAKGSRGYTF
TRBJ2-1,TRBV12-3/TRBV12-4,CASRFINEQFF
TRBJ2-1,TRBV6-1,CASSDTIDEQFF
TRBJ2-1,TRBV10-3,CAISGVAGAHEQFF
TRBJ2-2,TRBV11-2,CASSQPGNTGELFF
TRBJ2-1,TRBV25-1,CASSESESPITYNEQFF
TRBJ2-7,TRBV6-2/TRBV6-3,CASSYQLSSYEQYF
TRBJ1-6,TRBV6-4,CASSAVRGRNSPLHF
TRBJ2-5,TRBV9,CASSVESGSSIQETQYF
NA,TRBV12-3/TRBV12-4,CASRQGALDNEQYF
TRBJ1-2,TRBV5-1,CASSSGQDYGYTF
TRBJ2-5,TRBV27,CASSYSRSGWQETQYF
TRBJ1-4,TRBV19,CASSIRTGDEKLFF
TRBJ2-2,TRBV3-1,CASSQVRGIGELFF
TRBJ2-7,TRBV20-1,CSAREWARKDYYEQYF
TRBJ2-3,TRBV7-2,CASSVLGLGRDTQYF
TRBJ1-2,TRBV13,CASSLQDGAYGYTF
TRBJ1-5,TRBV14,CASSQDRGDSNQPQHF
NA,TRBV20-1,CSARLAGGPSETQYF
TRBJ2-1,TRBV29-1,CSAPSGTSYNEQFF
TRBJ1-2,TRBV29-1,CSVEKGGTRYGYTF
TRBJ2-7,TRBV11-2,CASSPGVRGLLAHSYEQYF
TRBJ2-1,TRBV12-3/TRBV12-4,CASSLGTSSWDEQFF
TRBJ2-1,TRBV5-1,CASSLGTTSTSSYNEQFF
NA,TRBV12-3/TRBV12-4,CASIRRGSSYNEQYF
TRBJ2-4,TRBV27,CASSFVPLAKNIQYF
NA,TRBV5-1,CASSLSSGSGIGNEQYF
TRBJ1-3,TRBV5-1,CASSLDPRSGNTIYF
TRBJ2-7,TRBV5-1,CASSLAQILAGFTYEQYF
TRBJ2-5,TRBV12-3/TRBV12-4,CASNRGFQETQYF
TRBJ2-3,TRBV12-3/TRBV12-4,CASTLRLGRTDTQYF
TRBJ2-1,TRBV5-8,CASSLTRLAWGTQFF
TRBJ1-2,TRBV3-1,CASSQRLGGSNYGYTF
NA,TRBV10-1,CASSESGTSGSRRYNEQYF
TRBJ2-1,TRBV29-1,CSVDRGRTYSEQFF
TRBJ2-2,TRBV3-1,CASSQYPGQTGELFF
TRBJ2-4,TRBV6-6,CASSPRSGGESKNIQYF
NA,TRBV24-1,CATSDTGPQETQFF
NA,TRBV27,CASSLVSNPYEQYF